What follows are 4 T cell receptor beta chains derived from one specimen sequenced in a study of CD8 T cells in ankylosing spondylitis. MiXCR, run by TCRdb on the 5' RACE reads, gives a single entry per CDR3 protein. The sample lists 150,000 to 200,000 distinct CDR3 sequences, 15% to 20% occurring once. The source material was blood, either unsorted or a sorted T cell fraction (not recorded which). The receptors come from a male donor with ankylosing spondylitis or in good health (not recorded which).

This clonotype was seen more than once but under ten times. The genes are TRBV5-4 and TRBJ2-3, with 8 nucleotides matching TRBD2. Germline values: CDR1 SGHNT, CDR2 YYREEE (reference sequence). There are 16 residues in the CDR3. J lost 2 bases, V lost 7 bases, and 12 bases had no gene match. The CDR3 bases are TGTGCCAGCGCCGGGGAGCGGGAGCATGTCACAGATACGCAGTATTTT. Protein: CASAGEREHVTDTQYF.

There are many counts of this clonotype. This chain joins TRBV20-1 and TRBJ2-5; tentatively, D is TRBD1 or TRBD2 (5 bases each). In germline, CDR1 is DFQATT, CDR2 SNEGSKA (reference sequence). The CDR3 is 14 amino acids. The V end lost 1 base, the J end lost 5 bases, and 14 bases lay between the germline ends. The CDR3 sequence: CSARVPGPRETQYF. The DNA for the CDR3 is TGCAGTGCTAGAGTACCGGGGCCCCGGGAGACCCAGTACTTC.

The genes are TRBV7-9 and TRBJ1-2; D uncertain. The length of the CDR3 is 15 residues. V was shortened by 1 base and J by 8 bases, with 17 bases between the two germline ends. The germline V gene encodes CDR1 SEHNR and CDR2 FQNEAQ (reference sequence). The CDR3 nucleotides are TGTGCCAGCAGCTTAGGCAGACAAAGACTTTCCGGCTACACCTTC. It translates to CASSLGRQRLSGYTF.

CDR3 sequence: CASSLIQTVDTQYF. The CDR3 DNA follows: TGTGCCAGCAGCCTTATCCAGACAGTAGATACGCAGTATTTT. V gene TRBV28 combines with J gene TRBJ2-3; tentative D call: TRBD1 (5 bases). The CDR3 has 14 residues. CDR1 MDHEN and CDR2 SYDVKM come from the germline V gene. Trimming removed 6 bases at V and 5 bases at J, with 15 bases between. Together with reference TRBV28 and TRBJ2-3, the CDR3 gives the full variable domain: DVKVTQSSRYLVKRTGEKVFLECVQDMDHENMFWYRQDPGLGLRLIYFSYDVKMKEKGDIPEGYSVSREKKERFSLILESASTNQTSMYLCASSLIQTVDTQYFGPGTRLTVL.